The entry below gives a single T cell receptor beta chain sequence along with its context. Its antigen is as yet unknown. The PCR made use of 60 Vbeta and 13 Jbeta primers. The assay was immunoSEQ multiplex PCR, and TCRdb's table has in-frame clones only and misses some. The table has tens of thousands of clones, 75% to 85% seen once; the top ten hold 3.6%. These data belong to a study of cytomegalovirus exposure and HLA in healthy donors. Broader study findings: TCR beta sequences reportedly predicted most subjects' HLA-A and HLA-B alleles accurately. Researchers had no immune exposure information except CMV serostatus available. TCR beta chains numbering 150 to 200 were designated cytomegalovirus-associated. V- and J-gene trimming in TCR beta was tied to a missense DCLRE1C variant by an analysis performed later.

The CDR3 is 14 residues long. The rearrangement links TRBV21-1 to TRBJ2-1; TRBD2, the D gene given by the table, was not confirmed from the DNA. TRBV21-1 is flagged as a pseudogene. The sequenced sample was PBMCs. The origin of this receptor is a young woman in good health and CMV-seronegative. The CDR3 spells CASRTQSSYNEQFF. The CDR3 DNA sequence: TGTGCCAGCAGGACTCAGAGCTCCTACAATGAGCAGTTCTTC.